These 27 T cell receptor beta chains were all obtained from the same sample, sequenced in a study of beta chain features in type 1 diabetes. Notes on the study in general: Moderately but significantly shorter TCRB CDR3s were found in Type 1 diabetes patients in all four CD4+ subsets.

The antigens of these receptors remain unknown. Isolated RNA was reverse transcribed in full, so expressed TCRB transcripts were sequenced. TCRdb's table, derived via immunoSEQ multiplex PCR, lists solely in-frame clones and lacks some. The sample lists 680,000 or so clones; around 15% were seen once. The specimen was naive CD4+ T cells from blood. These receptors came from a young man with type 1 diabetes.

V and J are TRBV6-5 and TRBJ1-1; D not resolved. CDR1 MNHEY and CDR2 SVGAGI come from the germline V gene. The germline V and J ends were trimmed by 6 bases and 2 bases, with 13 bases remaining between them. CDR3 length: 14 amino acids. CDR3 DNA sequence: TGTGCCAGCAGCTTACGACGGCTAAACACTGAAGCTTTCTTT. It is translated as CASSLRRLNTEAFF.

V is TRBV5-1 and J is TRBJ2-7; D is ambiguous. CDR3 length: 12 residues. V was cut by 4 bases and J by 2 bases, with 7 bases left in between. The V gene's germline CDR1 is SGHRS and CDR2 YFSETQ. The CDR3 here is CASSVTTYEQYF. The DNA for the CDR3 is TGCGCCAGCAGCGTGACAACCTACGAGCAGTACTTC.

The genes are TRBV9 and TRBJ2-5; tentative D call: TRBD1 (5 bases). This CDR3 region has 16 residues. Trimming removed 0 bases at V and 2 bases at J, with 14 bases between. Germline V gene sequence: CDR1 SGDLS, CDR2 YYNGEE. The CDR3: CASSVAGGAIQETQYF. The CDR3 bases are TGTGCCAGCAGCGTAGCTGGTGGGGCAATACAAGAGACCCAGTACTTC.

The chain has TRBV6-4 and TRBJ2-3; 7 bases match TRBD1. The CDR3 has 16 residues. V shed 10 bases and J 2 bases; nucleotides not matched to a gene: 15. Germline-derived CDR1 and CDR2 are MRHNA and SNTAGT. CDR3: CATKTNRGRDTDTQYF. The CDR3 bases are TGTGCCACCAAAACCAACAGGGGTCGGGACACAGATACGCAGTATTTT.

The chain combines TRBV7-8 with TRBJ1-1; D remains unclear. The CDR3 sequence is 13 residues long. Germline V lookup: CDR1 SGHVS, CDR2 FQNEAQ. V was pared by 3 bases and J by 5 bases, with 10 bases between. CDR3 sequence (DNA): TGTGCCAGCAGCTTTGTTTGGGGTACTGAAGCTTTCTTT. It encodes CASSFVWGTEAFF.

V is TRBV19 and J is TRBJ1-2; D not resolved. Between the trimmed V and J ends, which lost 3 bases and 2 bases, there was a span of 13 bases. There are 15 residues in the CDR3. The germline V gene encodes CDR1 LNHDA and CDR2 SQIVND (reference sequence). The DNA of the CDR3 is TGTGCCAGTAGTATCCCCGGACGGGAGAACTATGGCTACACCTTC. It yields the protein CASSIPGRENYGYTF.

The rearrangement uses TRBV28 and TRBJ1-5; D is ambiguous. Trimming left V 10 bases short and J 0 bases short, with 19 bases between. Per the germline V gene, CDR1 is MDHEN and CDR2 is SYDVKM. The length of the CDR3 is 16 residues. The CDR3 is CATNGGRAYSNQPQHF. The CDR3 bases are TGTGCCACGAATGGAGGACGAGCTTATAGCAATCAGCCCCAGCATTTT.

There are a few counts of this clone. The gene calls are TRBV7-9 and TRBJ1-1; D unresolved. This CDR3 spans 12 amino acids. Germline loops: CDR1 SEHNR, CDR2 FQNEAQ (reference sequence). V was clipped by 2 bases and J by 6 bases, with 7 bases between them. The CDR3 loop is CASSLSGPEAFF. DNA of the CDR3: TGTGCCAGCAGCTTAAGTGGGCCTGAAGCTTTCTTT.

The chain carries TRBV19 and TRBJ2-3, with TRBD2 matching 11 bases. Germline lookup yields CDR1 LNHDA and CDR2 SQIVND (reference sequence). V gave up 6 bases and J gave up 0 bases; unmatched junction bases: 5. CDR3 length: 16 residues. CDR3 loop: CASRRLAGTSTDTQYF. In DNA, the CDR3 is TGTGCCAGTAGGAGACTAGCGGGGACCAGCACAGATACGCAGTATTTT.

The chain combines TRBV4-1 with TRBJ1-2, with TRBD1 matching over 7 bases. This CDR3 is built from 15 residues. Looked up from germline, CDR1 is MGHRA and CDR2 is YSYEKL. The ends lost 2 bases at V and 8 bases at J; junction bases unmatched: 11. The CDR3 sequence is CASSQYADRANGYTF. CDR3 in DNA: TGCGCCAGCAGCCAATATGCCGACAGGGCCAACGGCTACACCTTC.

This chain connects TRBV29-1 to TRBJ2-5; 7 bases fit TRBD2. The germline CDR1 and CDR2 sequences are SQVTM and ANQGSEA. After removal of 4 bases from V and 5 bases from J, the junction contained 4 bases not matched to a gene. The CDR3 runs to 12 residues. The CDR3 sequence: CSVVLGGETQYF. The CDR3 DNA sequence: TGCAGCGTTGTTTTGGGGGGGGAGACCCAGTACTTC.

The table lists this clone with a few counts. CDR3 amino acids: CAWSVQLAGGTDTQYF. CDR3 nucleotides: TGTGCCTGGAGTGTTCAACTAGCGGGAGGCACAGATACGCAGTATTTT. The chain has TRBV30 and TRBJ2-3; TRBD2 agrees at 11 bases. The V and J ends lost 0 bases and 1 base, in that order; junction bases with no gene match: 3. The CDR3 sequence is 16 residues long. Per germline, CDR1 GTSNPN and CDR2 SVGIG (reference sequence).

This clone was seen only a few times. The V call is TRBV10-3, the J call TRBJ2-1, with 9 bases aligning to TRBD2. The CDR3 spans 12 residues. The germline CDR1 and CDR2 sequences are ENHRY and SYGVKD. The V segment lost 4 bases and the J segment 14 bases; nucleotides outside the gene matches: 6. The chain's CDR3 is CAISASSGDEFF. CDR3 in DNA: TGTGCCATCAGTGCCTCTAGCGGGGACGAGTTCTTC.

This chain joins TRBV7-7 and TRBJ2-2; TRBD1 matches at 10 bases. Germline lookup yields CDR1 SSHAT and CDR2 FNYEAQ (reference sequence). The CDR3 contains 15 residues. Trimming took 6 bases from V and 6 from J; bases not matched to a gene: 7. The CDR3 is CASRRDRGEAGELFF. DNA for the CDR3: TGTGCCAGCAGGCGGGACAGGGGAGAGGCCGGGGAGCTGTTTTTT.

This chain uses TRBV7-9 with TRBJ1-5; possibly TRBD1 for D (5 bases). The germline V and J ends were trimmed by 2 bases and 4 bases, with 12 bases remaining between them. Germline V CDR1 and CDR2: SEHNR, FQNEAQ (reference sequence). CDR3 size: 15 residues. For the CDR3, the DNA is TGTGCCAGCAGCTTAAGTGCGGGGGAAAATCAGCCCCAGCATTTT. It encodes CASSLSAGENQPQHF. The variable domain in full, with the rest retrieved from reference TRBV7-9 and TRBJ1-5, is DTGVSQNPRHKITKRGQNVTFRCDPISEHNRLYWYRQTLGQGPEFLTYFQNEAQLEKSRLLSDRFSAERPKGSFSTLEIQRTEQGDSAMYLCASSLSAGENQPQHFGDGTRLSIL.

The chain combines TRBV30 with TRBJ2-7; D is possibly TRBD1 or TRBD2 (5 bases each). This CDR3 is built from 13 residues. Germline V gene data show CDR1 as GTSNPN and CDR2 as SVGIG (reference sequence). V gave up 5 bases and J gave up 2 bases, with 13 bases separating them. The CDR3 loop is CAWSGTGPYEQYF. CDR3 DNA: TGTGCCTGGTCCGGGACGGGACCCTACGAGCAGTACTTC.

V and J are TRBV5-6 and TRBJ2-3; the match to TRBD2 covers 7 bases. The CDR3 totals 15 residues. Germline CDR1 SGHDT, CDR2 YYEEEE. With V trimmed by 2 bases and J by 1 base, 4 bases remained unmatched. This CDR3 is CASSFGAGGTDTQYF. In nucleotides, the CDR3 is TGTGCCAGCAGCTTTGGGGCGGGGGGCACAGATACGCAGTATTTT.

V is TRBV18 and J is TRBJ1-6; a weak D match, TRBD1 (6 bases). Germline CDR1 reads KGHSH; CDR2 reads LQKENI. This CDR3 region has 15 residues. Trimming shortened V by 2 bases and J by 7 bases, and 12 bases separated the two germline ends. CDR3 residues: CASSPDRGSNSPLHF. For the CDR3, the DNA is TGTGCCAGCTCACCAGATAGGGGGAGCAATTCACCCCTCCACTTT.

The chain carries TRBV18 and TRBJ2-7; no firm D call. This CDR3 spans 13 amino acids. Trimming took 2 bases from V and 4 from J, leaving 9 bases between them. CDR1 is KGHSH, CDR2 LQKENI, per germline. The CDR3, as DNA: TGTGCCAGCTCACCAAACCGCCGGTACGAGCAGTACTTC. It codes for CASSPNRRYEQYF.

The CDR3 is CASSSHTSTGELFF. CDR3 nucleotides: TGTGCCAGCAGCTCCCACACCTCGACCGGGGAGCTGTTTTTT. This sequence joins TRBV11-2 and TRBJ2-2; unclear D gene. The CDR3 covers 14 residues. The V gene lost 4 bases and the J gene lost 5 bases, with 11 bases spanning the gap. Looked up from germline, CDR1 is SGHAT and CDR2 is FQNNGV.

This clone was detected only a few times. V is TRBV13 and J is TRBJ1-3; D may be TRBD1 (6 bases). The CDR3 runs 14 residues. CDR1 is PRHDT, CDR2 FYEKMQ, per germline (reference sequence). V dropped 4 bases and J dropped 8 bases, with 15 bases sitting between them. This chain's CDR3 is CASSSGTLGDTIYF. The CDR3 nucleotides read TGTGCCAGCAGCTCCGGGACACTGGGCGACACCATATATTTT.

The CDR3 loop is CASSPTGGTAGYTF. The CDR3 DNA reads as TGTGCCAGCTCACCAACAGGGGGTACGGCTGGCTACACCTTC. The rearrangement links TRBV18 to TRBJ1-2, with TRBD1 matching over 8 bases. Germline assignment: CDR1 KGHSH and CDR2 LQKENI. V shed 2 bases, J shed 7 bases, and the junction held 6 bases outside the gene matches. CDR3 length: 14 amino acids.

The chain recombines TRBV5-1 with TRBJ1-5; D remains ambiguous. V was trimmed by 5 bases and J by 8 bases, leaving 20 bases between them. This CDR3 region has 15 residues. CDR1 and CDR2 (germline): SGHRS, YFSETQ. In nucleotides, the CDR3 is TGCGCCAGCAGTCCCCTCGGGCTTCCAGTGGAGCCCCAGCATTTT. Translated: CASSPLGLPVEPQHF.

This clone was seen only a few times. This chain links TRBV4-1 with TRBJ1-2; TRBD1 is a possible D gene (5 bases). The ends were cut back, 4 bases at V and 4 bases at J, with 13 bases in the middle. The CDR3 spans 14 residues. CDR1 and CDR2 (germline): MGHRA, YSYEKL. The CDR3 sequence: CASSPSQEFYGYTF. In DNA form, the CDR3 reads TGCGCCAGCAGCCCCTCACAGGAATTCTATGGCTACACCTTC.

The chain combines TRBV29-1 with TRBJ1-2; D perhaps matches TRBD1 (6 bases). The CDR3 contains 15 residues. CDR1 and CDR2 from the germline V gene are SQVTM and ANQGSEA. V was cut by 1 base and J by 8 bases, with 20 bases left in between. In DNA, the CDR3 is TGCAGCGTTGAAGTTTTGAGGACAGACCCCGGAGGCTACACCTTC. Its translation: CSVEVLRTDPGGYTF. Together with reference TRBV29-1 and TRBJ1-2, the CDR3 gives the full variable domain: SAVISQKPSRDICQRGTSLTIQCQVDSQVTMMFWYRQQPGQSLTLIATANQGSEATYESGFVIDKFPISRPNLTFSTLTVSNMSPEDSSIYLCSVEVLRTDPGGYTFGSGTRLTVV.

This clone was recorded a few times. V is TRBV2 and J is TRBJ2-5; 12 bases map to TRBD1. V lost 6 bases, J lost 6 bases, and 8 bases stayed unmatched. Germline V CDR1 and CDR2: SNHLY, FYNNEI. The CDR3 extends over 15 amino acids. CDR3 protein: CASRKGQGALQTQYF. CDR3 sequence (DNA): TGTGCCAGCAGGAAGGGACAGGGGGCCCTACAGACCCAGTACTTC.

This chain uses TRBV18 with TRBJ2-5, with no clear D. Germline CDR1 reads KGHSH; CDR2 reads LQKENI. Trimming cost V 0 bases and J 4 bases, with 9 bases left between them. The CDR3 has 14 residues. CDR3 bases: TGTGCCAGCTCACCACCCAATGAGAGAGAGACCCAGTACTTC. The encoded protein is CASSPPNERETQYF.